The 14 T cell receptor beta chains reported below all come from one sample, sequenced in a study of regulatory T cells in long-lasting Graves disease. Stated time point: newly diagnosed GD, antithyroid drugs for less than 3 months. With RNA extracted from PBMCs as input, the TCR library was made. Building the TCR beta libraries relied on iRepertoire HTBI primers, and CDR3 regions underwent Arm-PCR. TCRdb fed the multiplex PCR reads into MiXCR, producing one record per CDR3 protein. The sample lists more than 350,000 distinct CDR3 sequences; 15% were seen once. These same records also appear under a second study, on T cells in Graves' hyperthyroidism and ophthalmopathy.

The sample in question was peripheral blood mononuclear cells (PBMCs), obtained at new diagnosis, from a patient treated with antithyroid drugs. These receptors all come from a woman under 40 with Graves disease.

This CDR3 reads CAWSDGGQGGIEQYF. DNA of the CDR3: TGTGCCTGGAGTGACGGGGGACAGGGTGGAATCGAGCAGTACTTC. V gene TRBV30 combines with J gene TRBJ2-7; TRBD1 agrees at 9 bases. Germline-derived CDR1 and CDR2 are GTSNPN and SVGIG (reference sequence). J was trimmed by 6 bases and V by 1 base; bases with no gene match: 10. The CDR3 runs to 15 residues.

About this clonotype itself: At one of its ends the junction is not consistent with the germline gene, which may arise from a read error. CDR3 loop: CTSSQSTDGYTF. CDR3 coding DNA: TGTACCAGCAGCCAAAGTACAGATGGCTACACCTTC. This chain links TRBV5-8 with TRBJ1-2; D is unresolved. CDR1 and CDR2 (germline): SGHTS, YDEGEE. The CDR3 has 12 residues.

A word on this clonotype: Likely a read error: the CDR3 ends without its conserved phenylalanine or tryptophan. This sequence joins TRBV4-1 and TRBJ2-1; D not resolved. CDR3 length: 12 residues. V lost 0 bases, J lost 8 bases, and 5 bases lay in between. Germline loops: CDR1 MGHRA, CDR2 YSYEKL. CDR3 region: CASSQDGYEQFY. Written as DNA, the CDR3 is TGCGCCAGCAGCCAAGATGGCTATGAGCAGTTCTAC.

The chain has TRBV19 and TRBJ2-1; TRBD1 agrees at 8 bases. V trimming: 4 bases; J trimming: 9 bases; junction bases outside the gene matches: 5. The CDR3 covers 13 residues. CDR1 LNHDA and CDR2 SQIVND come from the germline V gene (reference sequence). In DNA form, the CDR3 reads TGTGCCAGTAGTACCTTTACAGGGGGTGAGCAGTTCTTC. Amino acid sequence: CASSTFTGGEQFF. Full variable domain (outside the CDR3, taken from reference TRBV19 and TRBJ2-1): DGGITQSPKYLFRKEGQNVTLSCEQNLNHDAMYWYRQDPGQGLRLIYYSQIVNDFQKGDIAEGYSVSREKKESFPLTVTSAQKNPTAFYLCASSTFTGGEQFFGPGTRLTVL.

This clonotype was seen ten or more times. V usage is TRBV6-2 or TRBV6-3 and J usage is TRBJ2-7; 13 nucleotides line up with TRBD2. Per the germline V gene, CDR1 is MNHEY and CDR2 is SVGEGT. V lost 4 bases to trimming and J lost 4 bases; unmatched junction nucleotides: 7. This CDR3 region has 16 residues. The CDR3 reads CASSFPRTSGSYEQYF. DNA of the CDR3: TGTGCCAGCAGTTTCCCCAGGACTAGCGGGAGTTACGAGCAGTACTTC.

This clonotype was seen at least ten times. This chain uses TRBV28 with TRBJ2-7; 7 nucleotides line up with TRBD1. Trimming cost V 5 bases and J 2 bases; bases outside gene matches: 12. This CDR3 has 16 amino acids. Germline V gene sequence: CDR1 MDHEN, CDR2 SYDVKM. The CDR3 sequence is CASSLGQANYPYEQYF. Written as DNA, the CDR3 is TGTGCCAGCAGTCTCGGACAGGCAAATTATCCCTACGAGCAGTACTTC.

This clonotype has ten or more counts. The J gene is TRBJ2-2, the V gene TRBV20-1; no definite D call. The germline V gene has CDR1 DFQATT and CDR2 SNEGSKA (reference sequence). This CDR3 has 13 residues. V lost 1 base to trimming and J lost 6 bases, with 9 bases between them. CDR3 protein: CSARVNAPGELFF. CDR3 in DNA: TGCAGTGCTAGAGTCAATGCCCCCGGGGAGCTGTTTTTT.

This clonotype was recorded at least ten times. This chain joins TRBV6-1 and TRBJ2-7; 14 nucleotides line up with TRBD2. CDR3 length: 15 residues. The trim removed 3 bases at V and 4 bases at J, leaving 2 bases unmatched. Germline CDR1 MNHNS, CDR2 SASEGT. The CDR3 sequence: CASSERTSGRYEQYF. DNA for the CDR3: TGTGCCAGCAGTGAGAGGACTAGCGGGAGGTACGAGCAGTACTTC.

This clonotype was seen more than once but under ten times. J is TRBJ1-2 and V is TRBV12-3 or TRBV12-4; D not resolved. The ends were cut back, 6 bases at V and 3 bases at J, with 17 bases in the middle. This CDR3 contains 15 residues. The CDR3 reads CASSRRFGYDYGYTF. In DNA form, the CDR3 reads TGTGCCAGCAGCCGACGGTTCGGGTATGACTATGGCTACACCTTC.

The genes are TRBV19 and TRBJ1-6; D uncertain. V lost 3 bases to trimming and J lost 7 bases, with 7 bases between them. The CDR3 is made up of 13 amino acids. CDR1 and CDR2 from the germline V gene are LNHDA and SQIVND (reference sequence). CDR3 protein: CASSIGVNSPLHF. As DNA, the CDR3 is TGTGCCAGTAGTATTGGCGTCAATTCACCCCTCCACTTT.

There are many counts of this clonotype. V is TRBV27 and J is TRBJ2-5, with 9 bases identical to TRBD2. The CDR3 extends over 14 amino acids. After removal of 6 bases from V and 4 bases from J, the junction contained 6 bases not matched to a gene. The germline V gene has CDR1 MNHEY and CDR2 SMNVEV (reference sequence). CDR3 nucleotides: TGTGCCAGCAGCGTAGCGGGAGAATCAGAGACCCAGTACTTC. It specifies CASSVAGESETQYF.

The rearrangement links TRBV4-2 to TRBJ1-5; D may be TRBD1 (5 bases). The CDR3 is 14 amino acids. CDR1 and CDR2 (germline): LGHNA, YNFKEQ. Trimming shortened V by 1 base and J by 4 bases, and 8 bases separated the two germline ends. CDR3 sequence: CASSQVRGNQPQHF. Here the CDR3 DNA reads TGTGCCAGCAGCCAAGTTCGGGGGAATCAGCCCCAGCATTTT.

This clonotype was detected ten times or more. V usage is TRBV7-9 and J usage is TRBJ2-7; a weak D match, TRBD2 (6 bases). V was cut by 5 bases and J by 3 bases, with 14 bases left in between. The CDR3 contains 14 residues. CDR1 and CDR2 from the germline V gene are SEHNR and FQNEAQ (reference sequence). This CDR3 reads CASSRRGTGYEQYF. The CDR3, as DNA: TGTGCCAGCAGCAGGAGAGGGACTGGCTACGAGCAGTACTTC.

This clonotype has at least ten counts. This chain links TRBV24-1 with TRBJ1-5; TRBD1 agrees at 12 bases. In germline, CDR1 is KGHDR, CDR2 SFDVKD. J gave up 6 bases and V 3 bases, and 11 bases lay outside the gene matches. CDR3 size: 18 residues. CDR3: CATSDTTGTGGAGQPQHF. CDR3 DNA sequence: TGTGCCACCAGTGATACTACCGGGACAGGGGGCGCGGGTCAGCCCCAGCATTTT.